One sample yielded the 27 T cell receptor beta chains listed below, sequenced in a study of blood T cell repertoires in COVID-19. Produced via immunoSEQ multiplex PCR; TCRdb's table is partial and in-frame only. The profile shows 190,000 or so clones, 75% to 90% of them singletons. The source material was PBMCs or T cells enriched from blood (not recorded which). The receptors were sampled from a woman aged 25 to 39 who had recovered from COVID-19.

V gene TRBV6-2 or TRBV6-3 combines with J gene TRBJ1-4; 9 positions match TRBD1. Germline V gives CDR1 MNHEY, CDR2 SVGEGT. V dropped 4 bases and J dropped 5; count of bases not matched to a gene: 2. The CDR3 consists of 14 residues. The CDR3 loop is CASSWTGENEKLFF. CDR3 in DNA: TGTGCCAGCAGTTGGACAGGGGAAAATGAAAAACTGTTTTTT.

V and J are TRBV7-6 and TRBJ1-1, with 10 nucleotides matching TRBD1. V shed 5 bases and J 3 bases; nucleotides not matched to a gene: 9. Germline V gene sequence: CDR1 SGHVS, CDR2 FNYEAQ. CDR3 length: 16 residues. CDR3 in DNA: TGTGCCAGCAGCCCGGGACAGGGGCCAGGGGACACTGAAGCTTTCTTT. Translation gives CASSPGQGPGDTEAFF.

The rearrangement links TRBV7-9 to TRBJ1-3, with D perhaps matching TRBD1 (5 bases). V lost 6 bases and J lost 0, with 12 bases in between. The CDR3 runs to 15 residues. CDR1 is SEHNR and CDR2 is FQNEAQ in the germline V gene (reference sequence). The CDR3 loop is CASSPAGDSGNTIYF. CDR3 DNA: TGTGCCAGCAGTCCCGCGGGGGACTCTGGAAACACCATATATTTT. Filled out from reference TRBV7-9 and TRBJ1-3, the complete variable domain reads DTGVSQNPRHKITKRGQNVTFRCDPISEHNRLYWYRQTLGQGPEFLTYFQNEAQLEKSRLLSDRFSAERPKGSFSTLEIQRTEQGDSAMYLCASSPAGDSGNTIYFGEGSWLTVV.

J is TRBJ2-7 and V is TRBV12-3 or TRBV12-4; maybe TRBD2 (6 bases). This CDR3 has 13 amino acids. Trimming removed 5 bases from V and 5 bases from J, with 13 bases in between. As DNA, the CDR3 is TGTGCCAGCAGTCGGACTATACCCAACGAGCAGTACTTC. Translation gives CASSRTIPNEQYF.

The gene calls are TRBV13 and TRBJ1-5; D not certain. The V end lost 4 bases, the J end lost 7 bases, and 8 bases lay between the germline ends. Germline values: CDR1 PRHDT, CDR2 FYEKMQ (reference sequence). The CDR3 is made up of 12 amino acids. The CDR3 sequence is CASSSGGQPQHF. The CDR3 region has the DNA TGTGCCAGCAGCTCCGGAGGGCAGCCCCAGCATTTT.

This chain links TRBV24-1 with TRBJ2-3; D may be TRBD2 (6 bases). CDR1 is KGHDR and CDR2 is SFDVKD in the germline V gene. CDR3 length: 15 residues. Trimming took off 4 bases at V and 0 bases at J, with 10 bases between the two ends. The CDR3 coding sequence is TGTGCCACCAGTGACTCCGGGACTAGCACAGATACGCAGTATTTT. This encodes CATSDSGTSTDTQYF.

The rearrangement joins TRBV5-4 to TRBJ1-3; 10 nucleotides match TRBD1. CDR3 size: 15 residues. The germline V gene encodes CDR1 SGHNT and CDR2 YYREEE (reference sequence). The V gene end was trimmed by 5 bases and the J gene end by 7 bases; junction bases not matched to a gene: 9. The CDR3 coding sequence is TGTGCCAGCAGGTCAATGGACAGGGGGGAGAACACCATATATTTT. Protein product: CASRSMDRGENTIYF.

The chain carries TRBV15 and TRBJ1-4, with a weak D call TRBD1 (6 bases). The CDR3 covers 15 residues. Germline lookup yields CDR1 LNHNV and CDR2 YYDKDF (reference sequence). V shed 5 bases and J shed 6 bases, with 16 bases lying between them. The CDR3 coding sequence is TGTGCCACCAGCCAAGCCACAGGGAGCTATGAAAAACTGTTTTTT. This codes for CATSQATGSYEKLFF.

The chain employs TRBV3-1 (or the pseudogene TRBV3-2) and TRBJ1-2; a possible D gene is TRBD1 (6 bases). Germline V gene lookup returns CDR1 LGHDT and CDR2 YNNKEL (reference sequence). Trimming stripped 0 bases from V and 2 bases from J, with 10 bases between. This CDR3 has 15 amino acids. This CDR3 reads CASSQDFTGNYGYTF. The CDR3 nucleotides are TGTGCCAGCAGCCAAGATTTTACAGGGAACTATGGCTACACCTTC.

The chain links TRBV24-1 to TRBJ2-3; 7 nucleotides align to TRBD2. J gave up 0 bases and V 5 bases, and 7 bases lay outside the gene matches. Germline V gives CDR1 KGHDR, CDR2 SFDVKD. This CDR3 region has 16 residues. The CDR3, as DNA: TGTGCCACCAGTGGCTCGGGGGGTACTAGCACAGATACGCAGTATTTT. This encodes CATSGSGGTSTDTQYF.

The CDR3 DNA reads TGTGCCTGGAGGAACAGGGCTGGAAACACCATATATTTT. It specifies CAWRNRAGNTIYF. V usage is TRBV30 and J usage is TRBJ1-3; a possible D gene is TRBD1 (6 bases). The CDR3 loop spans 13 amino acids. The germline CDR1 and CDR2 sequences are GTSNPN and SVGIG (reference sequence). The V and J ends lost 3 bases and 2 bases respectively, with 8 bases between them.

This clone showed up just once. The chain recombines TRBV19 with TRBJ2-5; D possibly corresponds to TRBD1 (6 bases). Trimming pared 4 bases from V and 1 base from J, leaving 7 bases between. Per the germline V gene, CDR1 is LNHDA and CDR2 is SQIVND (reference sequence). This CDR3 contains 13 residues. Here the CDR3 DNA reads TGTGCCAGTAGTAGGGGGCCCCAAGAGACCCAGTACTTC. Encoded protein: CASSRGPQETQYF.

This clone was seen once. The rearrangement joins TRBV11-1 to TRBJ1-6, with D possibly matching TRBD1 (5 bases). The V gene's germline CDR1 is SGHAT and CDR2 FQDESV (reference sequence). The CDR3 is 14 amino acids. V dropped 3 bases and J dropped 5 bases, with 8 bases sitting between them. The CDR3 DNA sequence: TGTGCCAGCAGCTTCGGGGGTAATAATTCACCCCTCCACTTT. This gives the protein CASSFGGNNSPLHF.

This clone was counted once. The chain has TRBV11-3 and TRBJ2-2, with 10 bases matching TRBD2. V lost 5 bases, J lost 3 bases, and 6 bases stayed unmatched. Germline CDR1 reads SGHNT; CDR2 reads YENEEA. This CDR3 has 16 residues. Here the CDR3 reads CASSILAGADTGELFF. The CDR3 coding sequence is TGTGCCAGCAGCATTCTAGCGGGAGCGGACACCGGGGAGCTGTTTTTT.

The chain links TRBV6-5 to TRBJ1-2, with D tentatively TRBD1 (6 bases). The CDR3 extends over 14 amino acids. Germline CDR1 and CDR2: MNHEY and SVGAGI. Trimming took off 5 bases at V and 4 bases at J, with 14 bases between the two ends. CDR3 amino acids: CASSPRGGGYGYTF. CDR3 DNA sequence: TGTGCCAGCAGTCCCCGGGGGGGCGGCTATGGCTACACCTTC.

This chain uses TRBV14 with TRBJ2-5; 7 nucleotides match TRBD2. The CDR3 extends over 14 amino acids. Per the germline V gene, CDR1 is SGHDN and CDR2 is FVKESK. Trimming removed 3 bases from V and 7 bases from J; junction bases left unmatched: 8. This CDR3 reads CASSQGLKGGTQYF. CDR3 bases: TGTGCCAGCAGCCAGGGACTAAAAGGCGGGACCCAGTACTTC.

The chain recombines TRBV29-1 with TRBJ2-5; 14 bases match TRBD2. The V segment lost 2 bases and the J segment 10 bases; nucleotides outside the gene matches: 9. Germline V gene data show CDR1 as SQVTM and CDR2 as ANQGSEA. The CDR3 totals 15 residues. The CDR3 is CSVERAGTSGRIQYF. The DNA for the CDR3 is TGCAGCGTTGAAAGGGCCGGGACTAGCGGGAGAATCCAGTACTTC.

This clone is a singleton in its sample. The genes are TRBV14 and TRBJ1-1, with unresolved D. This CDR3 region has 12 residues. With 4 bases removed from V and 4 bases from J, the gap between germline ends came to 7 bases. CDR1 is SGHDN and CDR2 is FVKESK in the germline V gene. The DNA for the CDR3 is TGTGCCAGCAGCCGAGTTCCCACTGAAGCTTTCTTT. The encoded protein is CASSRVPTEAFF.

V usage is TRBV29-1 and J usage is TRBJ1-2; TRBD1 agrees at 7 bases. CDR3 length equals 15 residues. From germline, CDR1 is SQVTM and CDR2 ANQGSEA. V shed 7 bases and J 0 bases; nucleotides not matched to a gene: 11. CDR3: CSAHVTGASNYGYTF. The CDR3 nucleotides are TGCAGCGCTCACGTTACAGGGGCTTCTAACTATGGCTACACCTTC.

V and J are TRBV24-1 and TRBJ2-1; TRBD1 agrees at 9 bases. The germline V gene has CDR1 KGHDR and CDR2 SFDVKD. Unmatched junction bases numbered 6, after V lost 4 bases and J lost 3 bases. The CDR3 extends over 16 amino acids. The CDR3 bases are TGTGCCACCAGTGACCCGGGACAGGGCGACTACAATGAGCAGTTCTTC. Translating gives CATSDPGQGDYNEQFF.

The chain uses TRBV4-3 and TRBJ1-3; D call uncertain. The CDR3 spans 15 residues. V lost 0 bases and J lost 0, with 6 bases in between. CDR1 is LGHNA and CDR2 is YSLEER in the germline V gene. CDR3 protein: CASSQDADSGNTIYF. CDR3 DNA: TGCGCCAGCAGCCAAGATGCAGACTCTGGAAACACCATATATTTT.

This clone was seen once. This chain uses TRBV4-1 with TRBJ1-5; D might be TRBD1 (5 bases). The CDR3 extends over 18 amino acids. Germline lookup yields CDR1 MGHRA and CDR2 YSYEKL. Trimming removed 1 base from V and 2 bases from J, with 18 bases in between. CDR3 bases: TGCGCCAGCAGCCAAGTCGGCGGACACCCGACGGGCAATCAGCCCCAGCATTTT. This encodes CASSQVGGHPTGNQPQHF.

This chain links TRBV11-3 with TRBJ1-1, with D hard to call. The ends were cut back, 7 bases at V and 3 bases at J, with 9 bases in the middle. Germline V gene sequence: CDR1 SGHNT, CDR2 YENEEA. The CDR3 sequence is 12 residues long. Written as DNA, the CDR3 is TGTGCCAGCAAGAGGGAGGACACTGAAGCTTTCTTT. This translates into CASKREDTEAFF.

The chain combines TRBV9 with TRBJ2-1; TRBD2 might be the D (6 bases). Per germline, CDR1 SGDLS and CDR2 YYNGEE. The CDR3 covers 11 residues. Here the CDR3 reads CASGSYNEQFF. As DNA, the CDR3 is TGTGCGTCCGGGAGCTACAATGAGCAGTTCTTC. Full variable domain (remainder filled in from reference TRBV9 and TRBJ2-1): DSGVTQTPKHLITATGQRVTLRCSPRSGDLSVYWYQQSLDQGLQFLIQYYNGEERAKGNILERFSAQQFPDLHSELNLSSLELGDSALYFCASGSYNEQFFGPGTRLTVL.

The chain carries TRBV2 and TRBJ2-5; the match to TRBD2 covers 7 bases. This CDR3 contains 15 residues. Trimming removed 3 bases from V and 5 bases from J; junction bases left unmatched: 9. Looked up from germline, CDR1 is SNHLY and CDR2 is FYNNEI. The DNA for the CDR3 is TGTGCCAGCAGTGACGGGGGGAGGGCTCGGGAGACCCAGTACTTC. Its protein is CASSDGGRARETQYF.

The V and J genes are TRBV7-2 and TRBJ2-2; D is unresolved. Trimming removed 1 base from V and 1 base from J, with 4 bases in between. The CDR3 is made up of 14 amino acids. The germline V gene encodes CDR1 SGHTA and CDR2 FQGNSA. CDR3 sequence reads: CASSLVRNTGELFF. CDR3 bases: TGTGCCAGCAGCTTAGTCCGGAACACCGGGGAGCTGTTTTTT.

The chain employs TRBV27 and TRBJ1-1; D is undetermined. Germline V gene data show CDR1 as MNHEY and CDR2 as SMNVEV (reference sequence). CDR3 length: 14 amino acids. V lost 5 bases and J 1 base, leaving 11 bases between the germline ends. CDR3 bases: TGTGCCAGCAGTCCTTTCCCTTCGAACACTGAAGCTTTCTTT. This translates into CASSPFPSNTEAFF.